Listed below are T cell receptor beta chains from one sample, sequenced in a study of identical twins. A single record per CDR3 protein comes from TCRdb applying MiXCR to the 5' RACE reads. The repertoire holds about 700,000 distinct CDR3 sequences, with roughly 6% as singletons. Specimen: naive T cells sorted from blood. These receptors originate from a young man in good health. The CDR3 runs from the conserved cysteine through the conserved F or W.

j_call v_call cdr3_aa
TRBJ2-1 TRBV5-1 CASHGSRPNEQFF
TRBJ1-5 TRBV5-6 CASSPWGRLNQPQHF
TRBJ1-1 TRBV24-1 CATSEGYTEAFF
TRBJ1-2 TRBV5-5 CASSLVTVSDGYTF
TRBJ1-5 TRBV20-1 CSARYLADNQPQHF
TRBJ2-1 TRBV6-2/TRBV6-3 CASSTRTGNNEQFF
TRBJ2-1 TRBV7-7 CASSATGTSNEQFF
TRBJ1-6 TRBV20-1 CSARALTDPENSPLHF
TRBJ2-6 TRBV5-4 CASSLDAAAFISGANVLTF
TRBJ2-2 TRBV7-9 CAAEDTGELFF
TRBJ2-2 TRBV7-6 CASSSGTSGSEELFF
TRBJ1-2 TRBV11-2 CASSFSDNYGYTF
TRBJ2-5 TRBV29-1 CSVRSGQETQYF
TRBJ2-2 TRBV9 CASSVGSAGGELFF
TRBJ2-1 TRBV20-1 CSARYSTLGNEQFF
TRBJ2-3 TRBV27 CASNVRKTDTQYF
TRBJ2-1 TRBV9 CASSASLLAGGYNEQFF
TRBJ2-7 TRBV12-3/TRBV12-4 CASSLAQGFAYEQYF
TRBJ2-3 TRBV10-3 CAIGTLAGRGTDTQYF
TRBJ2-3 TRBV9 CASSAGLADTDTQYF
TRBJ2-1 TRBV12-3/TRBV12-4 CASRNSGSISEQFF
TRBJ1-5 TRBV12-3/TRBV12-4 CASSTESNQPQHF
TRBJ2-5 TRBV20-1 CSASYGGAGGETQYF
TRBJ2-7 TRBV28 CASSIQTGKYEQYF
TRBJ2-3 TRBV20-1 CSVWTSGRATDTQYF
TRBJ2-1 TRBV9 CASSVSGYNEQFF
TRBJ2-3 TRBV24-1 CATSDFGRGDTQYF
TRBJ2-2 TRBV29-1 CSAKADTGELFF
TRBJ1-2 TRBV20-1 CSARDSGGKNTF
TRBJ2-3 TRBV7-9 CASSPVAGGVTDTQYF
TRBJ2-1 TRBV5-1 CASSSDRAPYNEQFF
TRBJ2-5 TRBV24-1 CATSGSSESETQYF
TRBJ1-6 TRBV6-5 CASSYSRGRDNSPLHF
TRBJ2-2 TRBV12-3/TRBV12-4 CASSLKTSDTGELFF
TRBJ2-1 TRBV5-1 CASSLETALEQFF
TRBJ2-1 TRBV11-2 CASSLVGAGGPPYNEQFF
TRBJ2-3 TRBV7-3 CASSLTASGSKNTQYF
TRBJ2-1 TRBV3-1 CASSPAGIGQFF
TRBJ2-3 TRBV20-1 CSASVQSTDTQYF
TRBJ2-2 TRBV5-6 CASQLTSGANTGELFF
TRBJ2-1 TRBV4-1 CASSPPSGGRDNEQFF
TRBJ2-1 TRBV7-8 CASSWLSVRKSSYNEQFF
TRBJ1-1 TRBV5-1 CASSWATQSEAFF
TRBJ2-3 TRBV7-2 CASSSFGGSTDTQYF
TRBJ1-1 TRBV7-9 CASRVTGVEAFF
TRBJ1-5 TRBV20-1 CSAREAGRSNQPQHF
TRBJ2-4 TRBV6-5 CASSYGLQAKNIQYF
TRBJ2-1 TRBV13 CASSLGNSLIEQFF
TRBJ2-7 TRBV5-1 CASSSGQGLNEQYF
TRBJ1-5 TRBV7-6 CASSVDSFGQPQHF
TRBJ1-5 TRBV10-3 CAISGAGNQPQHF
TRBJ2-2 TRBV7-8 CASSRGSPAGELFF
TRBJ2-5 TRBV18 CASSPDTNVQETQYF